The sequence of this T cell receptor beta chain was determined in a study of blood T cell repertoires in COVID-19. At the level of the study: T cells, B-cell-depleted T cells, or PBMCs supplied cDNA or gDNA.

How the authors handled the data: Amplified reference gene primers provided the basis for estimating nucleated cell counts. Clones were read by immunoSEQ multiplex PCR, and TCRdb kept only the in-frame ones, dropping some. That table gives V, J and clone size, and the DNA gave D and trimming. The sample holds about 240,000 clones, 83% seen once. Recruitment covered about two dozen US areas and drew participants whose ages spanned roughly 18 to 100 years. Trimming left V 0 bases short and J 4 bases short, with 19 bases between. The CDR3 runs 17 residues. The germline gives CDR1 SGHRS, CDR2 YFSETQ. V usage is TRBV5-1 and J usage is TRBJ1-1; D remains ambiguous. The sequenced sample consisted of PBMCs or T cells enriched from blood (not recorded which). This sequence originates from a middle-aged woman who had been exposed to COVID-19. CDR3 protein: CASSLVSGVGGVTEAFF. The CDR3 DNA reads as TGCGCCAGCAGCTTGGTTTCCGGGGTCGGAGGCGTCACTGAAGCTTTCTTT.